This record looks at one TCR beta chain sequence and its context. The data were obtained in a study of blood T cell repertoires in COVID-19. For the study at large: COVID-19 samples from acute and convalescent phases originated in the United States, Italy and Spain. The analysed material was cDNA or gDNA that came from T cells, B-cell-depleted T cells, or PBMCs.

Per the authors' pipeline: Amplification with reference gene primers provided the estimates of nucleated cell counts. The table came from immunoSEQ multiplex PCR; TCRdb's copy has only in-frame clones and leaves some out. The V and J calls and clone size come from that table; D and trimming were worked out from the DNA. Among 140,000 to 150,000 clones listed, 87% were seen once. V dropped 6 bases and J dropped 1 base, with 9 bases sitting between them. The CDR3 has 13 amino acids. CDR1 is LNHDA, CDR2 SQIVND, per germline (reference sequence). The chain uses TRBV19 and TRBJ1-1, with D possibly TRBD1 on 5 matching bases. The source is a man older than 75 with acute or convalescent COVID-19. Input material: peripheral blood. The CDR3 protein is CASSLTANTEAFF. The DNA for the CDR3 is TGTGCCAGTAGCCTGACAGCGAACACTGAAGCTTTCTTT.